Listed here are 27 T cell receptor beta chains from one sample, sequenced in a study of beta chain features in type 1 diabetes. The entirety of the isolated RNA underwent reverse transcription, so expressed TCRB transcripts were sequenced. TCRdb's copy holds only in-frame clones and misses some; the assay was immunoSEQ multiplex PCR. This table has about 410,000 clones, approximately 13% appearing once. The sample consisted of naive CD4+ T cells from blood. The receptors originated from a man aged 25-45 years in good health.

The chain carries TRBV5-4 and TRBJ2-2, with 14 nucleotides matching TRBD2. The J segment lost 12 bases and the V segment lost 5 bases, leaving 12 bases of the junction unmatched. This CDR3 region has 16 residues. Per germline, CDR1 SGHNT and CDR2 YYREEE (reference sequence). The CDR3, as DNA: TGTGCCAGCAGTCCTTCGCCGGGACTAGCGGGAGAACAGCTGTTTTTT. It yields the protein CASSPSPGLAGEQLFF.

V and J are TRBV2 and TRBJ2-7; TRBD2 is a possible D gene (5 bases). Germline V lookup: CDR1 SNHLY, CDR2 FYNNEI. The CDR3 has 13 amino acids. The V and J ends lost 7 bases and 7 bases respectively, with 17 bases between them. The CDR3 DNA is TGTGCCAGCAAGCACCGATCTTCGGGGGAGCAGTACGTC. Its translation: CASKHRSSGEQYV.

This sequence joins TRBV7-2 and TRBJ2-5, with 12 bases that match TRBD2. Germline V gives CDR1 SGHTA, CDR2 FQGNSA. This CDR3 is 16 amino acids long. Unmatched junction bases numbered 5, after V lost 4 bases and J lost 2 bases. This chain's CDR3 is CASSSTLAGGQETQYF. CDR3 DNA: TGTGCCAGCAGCTCAACACTAGCGGGAGGACAAGAGACCCAGTACTTC.

This chain connects TRBV6-1 to TRBJ2-7; no firm D call. V was shortened by 4 bases and J by 7 bases, with 17 bases between the two germline ends. The germline gives CDR1 MNHNS, CDR2 SASEGT. The CDR3 length is 14 residues. CDR3 residues: CASSALSAPGEQYV. The CDR3 region has the DNA TGTGCCAGCAGTGCATTGTCTGCCCCGGGTGAGCAGTACGTC.

This clone showed up just a few times. The chain is built from TRBV4-1 and TRBJ2-2; D not certain. This CDR3 region has 14 residues. Trimming shortened V by 0 bases and J by 7 bases, and 9 bases separated the two germline ends. Germline V gives CDR1 MGHRA, CDR2 YSYEKL. The CDR3 DNA follows: TGCGCCAGCAGCCAAGATTCCGGCCACGGGGAGCTGTTTTTT. This gives the protein CASSQDSGHGELFF.

This clone has a handful of counts. The chain links TRBV12-5 to TRBJ1-5; D gene unclear. Germline lookup yields CDR1 LGHNT and CDR2 FRNRAP. The CDR3 extends over 13 amino acids. Trimming took off 6 bases at V and 7 bases at J, with 13 bases between the two ends. This CDR3 reads CASGPRHSQPQHF. The CDR3 DNA is TGTGCTAGTGGGCCCCGGCACTCCCAGCCCCAGCATTTT.

This clone was seen a few times. The chain employs TRBV10-3 and TRBJ2-5; maybe TRBD1 (5 bases). The CDR3 loop spans 13 amino acids. With 6 bases removed from V and 5 bases from J, the gap between germline ends came to 13 bases. Germline CDR1 is ENHRY and CDR2 is SYGVKD. CDR3 residues: CAIRRWTKETQYF. In DNA form, the CDR3 reads TGTGCCATCAGGCGGTGGACAAAGGAGACCCAGTACTTC.

This sequence joins TRBV30 and TRBJ1-2, with D perhaps matching TRBD1 (6 bases). Trimming left V 0 bases short and J 2 bases short, with 16 bases between. There are 16 residues in the CDR3. Looked up from germline, CDR1 is GTSNPN and CDR2 is SVGIG (reference sequence). The CDR3 protein is CAWSVLRGAPNYGYTF. The DNA for the CDR3 is TGTGCCTGGAGTGTACTGCGGGGGGCGCCCAACTATGGCTACACCTTC.

The chain is built from TRBV7-6 and TRBJ2-5, with D unresolved. The CDR3 contains 14 residues. Germline CDR1 SGHVS, CDR2 FNYEAQ. Deletions cut 3 bases from V and 1 base from J, with 9 bases between. The CDR3 is CASSFIVRQETQYF. In DNA, the CDR3 is TGTGCCAGCAGCTTCATAGTACGCCAAGAGACCCAGTACTTC. Together with reference TRBV7-6 and TRBJ2-5, the CDR3 gives the full variable domain: GAGVSQSPRYKVTKRGQDVALRCDPISGHVSLYWYRQALGQGPEFLTYFNYEAQQDKSGLPNDRFSAERPEGSISTLTIQRTEQRDSAMYRCASSFIVRQETQYFGPGTRLLVL.

This clone was counted a few times. This chain connects TRBV12-5 to TRBJ2-5, with no clear D. The CDR3 runs to 14 residues. The ends were cut back, 4 bases at V and 3 bases at J, with 12 bases in the middle. Germline CDR1 LGHNT, CDR2 FRNRAP. CDR3 nucleotide sequence: TGTGCTAGTGGTTCACGAGGTGCCGAAGAGACCCAGTACTTC. Amino acids: CASGSRGAEETQYF.

V gene TRBV4-3 combines with J gene TRBJ1-2; 10 nucleotides line up with TRBD1. The CDR3 runs 15 residues. Germline assignment: CDR1 LGHNA and CDR2 YSLEER. V was clipped by 4 bases and J by 3 bases; unmatched bases: 5. CDR3 loop: CASSRAGTGDYGYTF. The DNA of the CDR3 is TGCGCCAGCAGCCGGGCCGGGACAGGGGACTATGGCTACACCTTC.

This clone came up a few times. The rearrangement links TRBV6-1 to TRBJ2-1, with 7 bases matching TRBD1. This CDR3 has 14 amino acids. Unmatched junction bases numbered 7, after V lost 3 bases and J lost 8 bases. The V gene's germline CDR1 is MNHNS and CDR2 SASEGT. CDR3 sequence (DNA): TGTGCCAGCAGTGAGGCGACAGGGTGGCATGAGCAGTTCTTC. It encodes CASSEATGWHEQFF.

The V and J genes are TRBV4-2 and TRBJ1-2; D gene uncertain. This CDR3 is built from 14 residues. The germline gives CDR1 LGHNA, CDR2 YNFKEQ. V dropped 1 base and J dropped 5 bases, with 11 bases sitting between them. The CDR3 DNA reads TGTGCCAGCAGCCAAGGGACGGCAGTTTATGGCTACACCTTC. This sequence encodes CASSQGTAVYGYTF.

A few counts support this clone. V is TRBV7-2 and J is TRBJ2-1; either TRBD1 or TRBD2 may supply D (6 bases each). V lost 5 bases and J lost 5, with 16 bases in between. CDR1 and CDR2 (germline): SGHTA, FQGNSA. CDR3 length: 15 amino acids. CDR3 nucleotides: TGTGCCAGCAGCGCCTATCGGGGGCGCAACAATGAGCAGTTCTTC. It translates to CASSAYRGRNNEQFF.

This clone was seen a handful of times. The CDR3 protein is CASSPTRDHFRQYV. For the CDR3, the DNA is TGTGCCAGCTCACCGACCCGGGACCACTTCCGGCAGTACGTC. The gene calls are TRBV18 and TRBJ2-7, with D perhaps given as TRBD1 or TRBD2 (5 bases each). Germline values: CDR1 KGHSH, CDR2 LQKENI. There are 14 residues in the CDR3. Between the trimmed V and J ends, which lost 3 bases and 9 bases, there was a span of 18 bases.

A few counts support this clone. In DNA, the CDR3 is TGTGCCAGCAGCATCCAGGGCTACGAGCAGTACTTC. Translated, it gives CASSIQGYEQYF. The V gene is TRBV11-2, the J gene TRBJ2-7; the D gene is possibly TRBD1 (5 bases). Looked up from germline, CDR1 is SGHAT and CDR2 is FQNNGV. V lost 5 bases to trimming and J lost 3 bases, with 8 bases between them. This CDR3 region has 12 residues.

This clone was found a few times. The genes are TRBV5-4 and TRBJ2-1, with 9 bases lining up with TRBD1. The CDR3 spans 14 residues. Trimming cost V 2 bases and J 8 bases; bases outside gene matches: 5. Germline V gene lookup returns CDR1 SGHNT and CDR2 YYREEE (reference sequence). The DNA for the CDR3 is TGTGCCAGCAGCTTAACAGGGGGCCGGTATGAGCAGTTCTTC. Its translation: CASSLTGGRYEQFF.

The CDR3 DNA is TGCGCCAGCAGCCATGTCCAGGTTTCTAATGAAAAACTGTTTTTT. It encodes CASSHVQVSNEKLFF. The chain carries TRBV4-1 and TRBJ1-4; D unclear. Trimming left V 3 bases short and J 3 bases short, with 11 bases between. CDR3 length: 15 residues. Germline V gene lookup returns CDR1 MGHRA and CDR2 YSYEKL.

The chain couples TRBV4-1 to TRBJ2-3, with D perhaps matching TRBD1 (6 bases). V lost 2 bases and J 0 bases, leaving 12 bases between the germline ends. CDR1 MGHRA and CDR2 YSYEKL come from the germline V gene. The CDR3 totals 16 residues. The DNA for the CDR3 is TGCGCCAGCAGCCAATTCCGAGGGGGAAGCACAGATACGCAGTATTTT. It is translated as CASSQFRGGSTDTQYF.

The chain is built from TRBV10-3 and TRBJ2-7; D gene unclear. The CDR3 runs 11 residues. Germline CDR1 ENHRY, CDR2 SYGVKD. Trimming removed 7 bases at V and 3 bases at J, with 7 bases between. The CDR3 loop reads CAIKNSYEQYV. The CDR3 region has the DNA TGTGCCATCAAGAACAGCTACGAGCAGTACGTC.

In this sample, this clone turned up a few times. One junction end does not reproduce the germline sequence, and a read error may be involved. The rearrangement links TRBV10-3 to TRBJ2-7; D may be TRBD1 (6 bases). The CDR3 is 14 amino acids. Germline V CDR1 and CDR2: ENHRY, SYGVKD. CDR3 DNA: TGTGCCATCATTGAGGGTGGGACATACGACTCGCAGTACTTC. Its protein product is CAIIEGGTYDSQYF.

This chain uses TRBV5-4 with TRBJ2-3; the D is unclear. This CDR3 spans 13 amino acids. Germline V gives CDR1 SGHNT, CDR2 YYREEE (reference sequence). The ends were cut back, 4 bases at V and 1 base at J, with 7 bases in the middle. The chain's CDR3 is CASSTAGTDTQYF. The CDR3, as DNA: TGTGCCAGCAGCACCGCAGGCACAGATACGCAGTATTTT.

This clone was observed a handful of times. The chain links TRBV7-9 to TRBJ1-2, with no clear D. Per the germline V gene, CDR1 is SEHNR and CDR2 is FQNEAQ (reference sequence). This CDR3 spans 14 amino acids. With 7 bases removed from V and 2 bases from J, the gap between germline ends came to 14 bases. In nucleotides, the CDR3 is TGTGCCAGCACCCCAGATGCATACAACTATGGCTACACCTTC. This codes for CASTPDAYNYGYTF.

This clone appeared a single time. The V call is TRBV7-9, the J call TRBJ2-3, with 8 bases fitting TRBD2. Per germline, CDR1 SEHNR and CDR2 FQNEAQ (reference sequence). CDR3 size: 15 residues. The trim removed 2 bases at V and 10 bases at J, leaving 11 bases unmatched. In DNA, the CDR3 is TGTGCCAGCAGCTTACGGCTAGCGGGTGGTTATTCGCAGTATTTT. Encoded protein: CASSLRLAGGYSQYF.

This clone has just a few counts. The V and J genes are TRBV29-1 and TRBJ2-3, with 7 bases identical to TRBD2. V lost 8 bases and J lost 0; bases outside the gene matches: 14. Germline V gene sequence: CDR1 SQVTM, CDR2 ANQGSEA. This CDR3 is built from 16 residues. The CDR3 is CSHGSLNSGSTDTQYF. As DNA, the CDR3 is TGCAGCCATGGGAGTTTGAATAGCGGGAGCACAGATACGCAGTATTTT.

This clone has more than one count but fewer than ten. The chain couples TRBV4-3 to TRBJ2-3, with a tentative D call TRBD1 (6 bases). The germline CDR1 and CDR2 sequences are LGHNA and YSLEER. Trimming shortened V by 2 bases and J by 2 bases, and 14 bases separated the two germline ends. The CDR3 covers 16 residues. Here the CDR3 reads CASSQTWGRSTDTQYF. The DNA of the CDR3 is TGCGCCAGCAGCCAAACCTGGGGGCGTTCCACAGATACGCAGTATTTT.

The chain uses TRBV7-2 and TRBJ2-3; a possible D gene is TRBD1 (5 bases). The CDR3 totals 16 residues. Germline CDR1 and CDR2: SGHTA and FQGNSA. V gave up 5 bases and J gave up 2 bases, with 17 bases separating them. The CDR3 is CASSPNLGLYTDTQYF. CDR3 sequence (DNA): TGTGCCAGCAGCCCTAACCTGGGGCTCTACACAGATACGCAGTATTTT.